These 18 T cell receptor beta chains were sequenced from one sample in a study of T cell repertoires in cytomegalovirus infection. MiXCR, applied by TCRdb to the reads, yields one record per CDR3 protein. This table holds a few hundred thousand distinct CDR3 sequences, 12% to 15% found once. The sequenced sample was PBMCs. The source is a human donor in good health (CMV status not recorded). Some clones in this sample may be carry-over from other donors' samples.

This sequence joins TRBV7-3 and TRBJ1-1; 9 positions agree with TRBD1. The germline CDR1 and CDR2 sequences are SGHTA and FQGTGA. The CDR3 contains 15 residues. V was pared by 6 bases and J by 8 bases, with 13 bases of the junction left unmatched. DNA for the CDR3: TGTGCCAGCAGTAATACGGGACAGGGCAAGGACGAAGCTTTCTTT. This encodes CASSNTGQGKDEAFF. The variable domain in full, with the rest retrieved from reference TRBV7-3 and TRBJ1-1, is GAGVSQTPSNKVTEKGKYVELRCDPISGHTALYWYRQSLGQGPEFLIYFQGTGAADDSGLPNDRFFAVRPEGSVSTLKIQRTERGDSAVYLCASSNTGQGKDEAFFGQGTRLTVV.

This clonotype was seen repeatedly, ten times or more. CDR3: CASSFDLGGQHLYEQYF. The DNA for the CDR3 is TGTGCCAGCAGCTTTGACCTGGGGGGTCAGCATTTATACGAGCAGTACTTC. The V gene is TRBV7-2, the J gene TRBJ2-7, with D tentatively TRBD2 (6 bases). CDR3 length: 17 amino acids. The V gene lost 3 bases and the J gene lost 4 bases, with 22 bases spanning the gap. Germline V CDR1 and CDR2: SGHTA, FQGNSA.

This clonotype was found many times. The gene calls are TRBV12-3 or TRBV12-4 and TRBJ2-7, with 8 bases lining up with TRBD2. With V trimmed by 7 bases and J by 5 bases, 10 bases remained unmatched. CDR3 size: 14 residues. CDR3 DNA: TGTGCCAGCACCGGTGGACTAGCAGAGGACGAGCAGTACTTC. Residues: CASTGGLAEDEQYF.

This chain joins TRBV5-6 and TRBJ1-1; D possibly corresponds to TRBD1 (5 bases). The CDR3 extends over 14 amino acids. Germline values: CDR1 SGHDT, CDR2 YYEEEE. V was shortened by 4 bases and J by 3 bases, with 13 bases between the two germline ends. CDR3 nucleotides: TGTGCCAGCAGCCTGGGGACTCTCCACACTGAAGCTTTCTTT. Translated: CASSLGTLHTEAFF.

This clonotype was observed a few times. The rearrangement links TRBV15 to TRBJ1-4, with D possibly TRBD1 on 5 matching bases. This CDR3 spans 14 amino acids. Germline loops: CDR1 LNHNV, CDR2 YYDKDF (reference sequence). The V end was cut by 6 bases, the J end by 8 bases, with 16 bases between. CDR3 in amino acids: CATRETGGREKLFF. CDR3 bases: TGTGCCACCAGGGAAACGGGGGGTCGGGAAAAACTGTTTTTT. Full variable domain (remainder filled in from reference TRBV15 and TRBJ1-4): DAMVIQNPRYQVTQFGKPVTLSCSQTLNHNVMYWYQQKSSQAPKLLFHYYDKDFNNEADTPDNFQSRRPNTSFCFLDIRSPGLGDTAMYLCATRETGGREKLFFGSGTQLSVL.

This clonotype was detected ten times or more. The V call is TRBV28, the J call TRBJ1-5; TRBD1 might be the D (5 bases). V lost 7 bases, J lost 4 bases, and 14 bases lay in between. This CDR3 contains 14 residues. Looked up from germline, CDR1 is MDHEN and CDR2 is SYDVKM. The DNA for the CDR3 is TGTGCCAGCAACGCAGGGTCTGGGAATCAGCCCCAGCATTTT. Its protein is CASNAGSGNQPQHF.

This chain uses TRBV29-1 with TRBJ2-5, with 11 bases lining up with TRBD2. CDR1 is SQVTM, CDR2 ANQGSEA, per germline. V trimming: 6 bases; J trimming: 5 bases; junction bases outside the gene matches: 2. The CDR3 spans 12 residues. CDR3 amino acids: CSVGLAEETQYF. The CDR3 region has the DNA TGCAGCGTGGGACTAGCGGAGGAGACCCAGTACTTC.

With respect to this clonotype: Just one base apart from a much larger clone, this may be a read error. The chain joins TRBV19 to TRBJ1-6; D unresolved. Germline assignment: CDR1 LNHDA and CDR2 SQIVND (reference sequence). V was cut by 5 bases and J by 5 bases, with 16 bases left in between. The CDR3 consists of 16 residues. The CDR3 reads CASSRQPVANNSPLHF. The CDR3 region has the DNA TGTGCCAGTAGTCGTCAGCCGGTTGCAAATAATTCACCCCTCCACTTT.

In this sample, this clonotype turned up many times. The chain is built from TRBV28 and TRBJ2-3; D possibly corresponds to TRBD1 (5 bases). Germline CDR1 MDHEN, CDR2 SYDVKM. V was clipped by 10 bases and J by 6 bases, with 26 bases between them. The CDR3 runs 16 residues. This chain's CDR3 is CATEEISGRRIDTQYF. CDR3 bases: TGTGCCACCGAGGAGATATCAGGGCGGAGAATCGATACGCAGTATTTT.

This clonotype occurred many times. The chain joins TRBV6-5 to TRBJ2-1; D may be TRBD2 (6 bases). V lost 6 bases and J 8 bases, leaving 17 bases between the germline ends. Germline values: CDR1 MNHEY, CDR2 SVGAGI. CDR3 length: 14 residues. As DNA, the CDR3 is TGTGCCAGCAGGGCCGGGACTGGAGGTCATGAGCAGTTCTTC. It yields the protein CASRAGTGGHEQFF.

The sample holds a few counts of this clonotype. This sequence joins TRBV7-3 and TRBJ1-2; weak D call: TRBD1 (6 bases). The V gene lost 4 bases and the J gene lost 6 bases, with 21 bases spanning the gap. The CDR3 covers 16 residues. Germline V gene sequence: CDR1 SGHTA, CDR2 FQGTGA. CDR3 nucleotides: TGTGCCAGCAGCTCAAAAGGGGGACAAAGCGGGGATGGCTACACCTTC. Its protein is CASSSKGGQSGDGYTF.

This clonotype was counted between two and nine times. The rearrangement joins TRBV12-3 or TRBV12-4 to TRBJ1-5; D possibly corresponds to TRBD1 (5 bases). V was shortened by 3 bases and J by 7 bases, with 16 bases between the two germline ends. The CDR3 extends over 15 amino acids. The CDR3 coding sequence is TGTGCCAGCAGTTTGGGTTCAGGGAGGGAACAGCCCCAGCATTTT. This gives the protein CASSLGSGREQPQHF.

This clonotype showed up just a few times. V gene TRBV15 combines with J gene TRBJ1-6; 8 nucleotides line up with TRBD1. Germline values: CDR1 LNHNV, CDR2 YYDKDF (reference sequence). The CDR3 is made up of 16 amino acids. The ends lost 1 base at V and 10 bases at J; junction bases unmatched: 9. The CDR3 region is CATSRVGWTGNSPLHF. The DNA of the CDR3 is TGTGCCACCAGCAGAGTAGGATGGACAGGGAACTCACCCCTCCACTTT.

Ten or more counts support this clonotype. The rearrangement uses TRBV7-2 and TRBJ2-7; D assignment may be TRBD1 or TRBD2 (5 bases each). V lost 5 bases and J lost 1, with 18 bases in between. The CDR3 runs 16 residues. Germline CDR1 and CDR2: SGHTA and FQGNSA. CDR3 residues: CASSRPGTLISYEQYF. Written as DNA, the CDR3 is TGTGCCAGCAGCCGCCCGGGGACGCTAATTTCCTACGAGCAGTACTTC.

The gene calls are TRBV13 and TRBJ1-2; D is possibly TRBD1 (6 bases). The CDR3 sequence is 15 residues long. The V and J ends lost 1 base and 6 bases respectively, with 15 bases between them. CDR1 and CDR2 from the germline V gene are PRHDT and FYEKMQ (reference sequence). The CDR3 coding sequence is TGTGCCAGCAGCTTAGCCCAGCGGGGGCTAAATGGCTACACCTTC. Amino acids: CASSLAQRGLNGYTF.

At least ten counts were recorded for this clonotype. The chain joins TRBV20-1 to TRBJ2-1; TRBD2 agrees at 7 bases. V was clipped by 0 bases and J by 7 bases; unmatched bases: 9. Germline V CDR1 and CDR2: DFQATT, SNEGSKA (reference sequence). CDR3 size: 15 residues. CDR3 sequence (DNA): TGCAGTGCTAGAGAAATCGGGGGGATACGAAATGAGCAGTTCTTC. Its protein product is CSAREIGGIRNEQFF.

The chain joins TRBV24-1 to TRBJ2-2; the D gene is possibly TRBD1 (6 bases). Trimming stripped 4 bases from V and 0 bases from J, with 11 bases between. This CDR3 has 16 residues. Germline CDR1 KGHDR, CDR2 SFDVKD. CDR3 in amino acids: CATSDSGHTNTGELFF. CDR3 nucleotide sequence: TGTGCCACCAGTGACTCGGGACACACGAACACCGGGGAGCTGTTTTTT.

In this sample, this clonotype turned up many times. V and J are TRBV6-5 and TRBJ1-1, with TRBD1 matching over 8 bases. The V and J ends lost 4 bases and 3 bases, in that order; junction bases with no gene match: 7. CDR3 size: 15 residues. Germline V gene lookup returns CDR1 MNHEY and CDR2 SVGAGI. The CDR3 loop is CASSSRQGPYTEAFF. CDR3 nucleotide sequence: TGTGCCAGCAGTTCCCGACAGGGGCCGTACACTGAAGCTTTCTTT.